The 14 T cell receptor beta chains presented below share a single source sample, sequenced in a study of T-cell reconstitution after alpha-beta-depleted transplantation in children. TCRbeta library preparation incorporated unique molecular identifiers. TCRdb fed the PCR reads into MiXCR, producing one record per CDR3 protein. The sample lists 600,000 to 700,000 distinct CDR3 sequences; roughly 14% were seen once. The sequenced sample was PBMCs, obtained before TCRalphabeta/CD19-depleted stem cell transplant. The origin of the receptors is a girl between 2 and 10 years old with congenital amegakaryocytic thrombocytopenia, due to receive a stem cell transplant.

This rearrangement joins TRBV7-2 to TRBJ2-1; D may correspond to TRBD1 or TRBD2 (6 bases each). This CDR3 is 12 amino acids long. CDR1 SGHTA and CDR2 FQGNSA come from the germline V gene. V was shortened by 6 bases and J by 10 bases, with 13 bases between the two germline ends. The CDR3 loop is CASRRGGIEQFF. CDR3 DNA sequence: TGTGCCAGCAGACGAGGGGGGATAGAGCAGTTCTTC.

This chain uses TRBV3-1 with TRBJ2-1; 11 positions match TRBD1. The length of the CDR3 is 16 residues. V gave up 2 bases and J gave up 8 bases; unmatched junction bases: 8. Germline V gene sequence: CDR1 LGHDT, CDR2 YNNKEL (reference sequence). The CDR3 region is CASSQPGQGGIDEQFF. The DNA of the CDR3 is TGTGCCAGCAGCCAACCGGGACAGGGGGGGATAGATGAGCAGTTCTTC.

This clonotype occurred a few times. The chain has TRBV20-1 and TRBJ2-2; tentatively, D is TRBD2 (6 bases). The CDR3 has 14 residues. In germline, CDR1 is DFQATT, CDR2 SNEGSKA (reference sequence). The V end was cut by 4 bases, the J end by 6 bases, with 15 bases between. The CDR3 spells CSATNFGRSGELFF. The CDR3 nucleotides are TGCAGTGCTACCAACTTCGGGAGATCCGGGGAGCTGTTTTTT.

This clonotype was seen at least ten times. The rearrangement links TRBV5-4 to TRBJ2-1, with D perhaps matching TRBD1 (5 bases). Germline CDR1 SGHNT, CDR2 YYREEE (reference sequence). The CDR3 runs to 14 residues. V dropped 1 base and J dropped 7 bases, with 12 bases sitting between them. The CDR3 DNA reads TGTGCCAGCAGCTTGATAGGGGTTGCGAATGAGCAGTTCTTC. It specifies CASSLIGVANEQFF.

V and J are TRBV2 and TRBJ2-7; D is perhaps TRBD1 (6 bases). This CDR3 has 15 amino acids. The germline V and J ends were trimmed by 8 bases and 4 bases, with 21 bases remaining between them. Looked up from germline, CDR1 is SNHLY and CDR2 is FYNNEI. The CDR3 here is CASLNSGHGAYEQYF. DNA of the CDR3: TGTGCCAGCCTAAACTCGGGACATGGGGCTTACGAGCAGTACTTC.

The V call is TRBV30, the J call TRBJ2-1, with D possibly TRBD2 on 5 matching bases. The CDR3 is 15 amino acids. Deletions cut 0 bases from V and 1 base from J, with 10 bases between. Germline lookup yields CDR1 GTSNPN and CDR2 SVGIG (reference sequence). CDR3 loop: CAWSVRAVSYNEQFF. The CDR3 bases are TGTGCCTGGAGTGTACGAGCGGTTTCCTACAATGAGCAGTTCTTC.

The sample holds many counts of this clonotype. CDR3 region: CASSLVSEQVGATFF. As DNA, the CDR3 is TGTGCCAGCAGCTTAGTGTCCGAGCAGGTCGGGGCAACTTTCTTT. The chain couples TRBV7-2 to TRBJ1-1, with D possibly matching TRBD1 (5 bases). Trimming removed 1 base from V and 12 bases from J, with 21 bases in between. Germline assignment: CDR1 SGHTA and CDR2 FQGNSA. CDR3 size: 15 residues.

V usage is TRBV4-1 and J usage is TRBJ2-7; tentative D call: TRBD2 (6 bases). Trimming took off 4 bases at V and 8 bases at J, with 33 bases between the two ends. In germline, CDR1 is MGHRA, CDR2 YSYEKL. This CDR3 is built from 19 residues. The CDR3 region is CASSPGGDFRTTSPYKQYF. Here the CDR3 DNA reads TGCGCCAGCAGCCCCGGAGGGGACTTTAGGACCACCTCACCTTACAAGCAGTACTTC.

The CDR3 reads CASSFKRARGGGFF. In DNA form, the CDR3 reads TGTGCCAGCAGCTTTAAAAGAGCACGGGGTGGGGGGTTCTTC. The chain couples TRBV7-8 to TRBJ2-1; D may match TRBD1 or TRBD2 (5 bases each). Germline CDR1 reads SGHVS; CDR2 reads FQNEAQ. Deletions cut 3 bases from V and 15 bases from J, with 21 bases between. The CDR3 spans 14 residues.

The chain is built from TRBV3-1 and TRBJ1-2; D may be TRBD1 (6 bases). The CDR3 spans 15 residues. Looked up from germline, CDR1 is LGHDT and CDR2 is YNNKEL (reference sequence). Trimming took off 4 bases at V and 4 bases at J, with 16 bases between the two ends. The CDR3 DNA sequence: TGTGCCAGCAGCCTCAACGGACAGTGGGGCTATGGCTACACCTTC. Translating it yields CASSLNGQWGYGYTF.

This clonotype was counted ten times or more. The V and J genes are TRBV12-3 or TRBV12-4 and TRBJ2-7; D ambiguous. CDR3 length: 13 amino acids. The germline V and J ends were trimmed by 4 bases and 5 bases, with 12 bases remaining between them. In nucleotides, the CDR3 is TGTGCCAGCAGTTCGCTTTATGACGACGAGCAGTACTTC. Its translation: CASSSLYDDEQYF.

This clonotype was picked up many times. The chain uses TRBV5-1 and TRBJ2-3; a weak D match, TRBD2 (5 bases). The germline V gene has CDR1 SGHRS and CDR2 YFSETQ. Trimming removed 2 bases from V and 4 bases from J, with 11 bases in between. The CDR3 is 14 amino acids. The CDR3 reads CASSFDGIPDTQYF. CDR3 in DNA: TGCGCCAGCAGCTTCGACGGGATCCCAGATACGCAGTATTTT.

This clonotype was picked up many times. The genes are TRBV28 and TRBJ2-5; D is unclear. With 3 bases removed from V and 5 bases from J, the gap between germline ends came to 16 bases. This CDR3 spans 15 amino acids. Germline V lookup: CDR1 MDHEN, CDR2 SYDVKM. CDR3 residues: CASSLHSRRSETQYF. Here the CDR3 DNA reads TGTGCCAGCAGTTTGCATAGCCGGCGGAGTGAGACCCAGTACTTC.

This clonotype has more than one count but fewer than ten. The rearrangement links TRBV6-1 to TRBJ2-5; D is perhaps TRBD2 (5 bases). V dropped 5 bases and J dropped 1 base, with 17 bases sitting between them. CDR1 is MNHNS and CDR2 is SASEGT in the germline V gene. The CDR3 totals 16 residues. DNA for the CDR3: TGTGCCAGCAGTACCCGTCAGGCGGAGGTCCAAGAGACCCAGTACTTC. Amino acids: CASSTRQAEVQETQYF.